This TCR beta chain stems from a study of blood T cell repertoires in COVID-19. Here immunoSEQ multiplex PCR was the method, and the copy in TCRdb shows in-frame clones only, minus some. The table records 65,000 to 70,000 clones, around 77% of them present only once. The germline gives CDR1 SNHLY, CDR2 FYNNEI. Trimming cost V 6 bases and J 3 bases, with 17 bases left between them. The CDR3 has 16 residues. The sequence was collected from a man in his sixties with acute or convalescent COVID-19. The J gene is TRBJ1-4, the V gene TRBV2, with no clear D. Source material: peripheral blood. The CDR3: CASSQQVTAANEKLFF. The CDR3 DNA sequence: TGTGCCAGCAGCCAGCAGGTTACGGCCGCTAATGAAAAACTGTTTTTT. Complete variable domain (other parts from reference TRBV2 and TRBJ1-4): EPEVTQTPSHQVTQMGQEVILRCVPISNHLYFYWYRQILGQKVEFLVSFYNNEISEKSEIFDDQFSVERPDGSNFTLKIRSTKLEDSAMYFCASSQQVTAANEKLFFGSGTQLSVL.